This T cell receptor beta chain stems from a study of T cell repertoires in cytomegalovirus infection (dated by TCRdb to the late 2010s). As for the study more broadly: Because public TCR beta signatures pointed to carriage of CMV infection together with the matching HLA type, the HLA type of each donor mattered for the analysis.

Sequenced on an Illumina HiSeq 1500. Using fastp at Q25 and MiXCR, TCRdb reprocessed the public reads and kept productive beta chains. Rows are unified per CDR3 protein, each entry keeping the most common DNA and genes. This sample holds roughly 720,000 distinct CDR3 sequences; 35% to 45% were observed only once. About 2.8% of the sample belongs to the ten largest clones. Findings and caveats that apply to the study as a whole: The ex vivo response was dominated by HLA-C-restricted CMV-specific TCR beta clonotypes, which also provided the single most frequent clonotype in two of eight donors. Cumulative frequency of public TCR beta family members discriminated carriers of CMV infection plus the relevant HLA type in this cohort and an independent approximately 400-donor cohort.

As for this clonotype: Which antigen it targets is not known. Base qualities are missing; no much larger clone stands one base away.

V and J are truncated by 0 bases and 7 bases respectively, leaving an intervening sequence of 7 bases. The CDR3 spans 13 residues, from the cysteine through the phenylalanine. The kept DNA is CDR3 alone, 39 bases in frame from the first base. CDR1 is given as SGHAT and CDR2 as FQDESV, both from the germline V gene (reference sequence). The sequence joins TRBV11-1 to TRBJ2-1; too little of a D gene remains to name it. The receptor's source is a human donor in good health (CMV status not recorded). Some clones in this sample may be carry-over from other donors' samples. Sample: PBMCs. Here the CDR3 is given as CASSLAVENEQFF. The DNA sequence is as follows: TGTGCCAGCAGCTTAGCGGTGGAGAATGAGCAGTTCTTC.